The 6 T cell receptor beta chains listed next were all sequenced from one sample in a study of spatial heterogeneity in lung cancer. Time point: sample taken at primary tumor resection. From tumor, nontumor lung or frozen PBMC, whole RNA was taken unsorted for sequencing. TCRdb reprocessed the 5' RACE reads via MiXCR and lists one record per CDR3 protein. The profile covers roughly 48,000 distinct CDR3 sequences, with roughly 10% appearing a single time and 42% taken by the ten largest. The sequences come from PBMCs, collected at surgery. The receptor source for this set is a female donor with early-stage non-small cell lung cancer.

This clonotype was picked up many times. V is TRBV6-5 and J is TRBJ2-5; D remains unclear. V shed 2 bases and J shed 2 bases, with 12 bases lying between them. This CDR3 is 15 amino acids long. Germline CDR1 MNHEY, CDR2 SVGAGI. CDR3 residues: CASSYQNGPQETQYF. The CDR3 region has the DNA TGTGCCAGCAGTTACCAGAATGGTCCTCAAGAGACCCAGTACTTC.

This clonotype was observed a handful of times. In DNA form, the CDR3 reads TGTGCCAGCAGCCGAACGCTGACTGGGACAGATACGCAGTATTTT. Its protein product is CASSRTLTGTDTQYF. The V and J genes are TRBV4-2 and TRBJ2-3; D is ambiguous. The CDR3 totals 15 residues. In germline, CDR1 is LGHNA, CDR2 YNFKEQ. Trimming left V 4 bases short and J 3 bases short, with 14 bases between.

This sequence joins TRBV2 and TRBJ2-5; D call uncertain. Germline lookup yields CDR1 SNHLY and CDR2 FYNNEI. Trimming removed 4 bases from V and 1 base from J, with 1 base in between. The CDR3 is made up of 11 amino acids. CDR3 region: CASSGQETQYF. Written as DNA, the CDR3 is TGTGCCAGCAGTGGCCAAGAGACCCAGTACTTC.

This clonotype was counted at least ten times. This chain uses TRBV4-3 with TRBJ2-2; D perhaps matches TRBD2 (6 bases). The CDR3 extends over 14 amino acids. Trimming took 3 bases from V and 4 from J, leaving 9 bases between them. CDR1 and CDR2 (germline): LGHNA, YSLEER. The CDR3 here is CASSQGGSTGELFF. The CDR3 DNA sequence: TGCGCCAGCAGCCAGGGAGGTTCCACCGGGGAGCTGTTTTTT.

This clonotype was counted only a few times. The rearrangement joins TRBV9 to TRBJ2-2; the D gene is possibly TRBD1 (6 bases). Germline V gene data show CDR1 as SGDLS and CDR2 as YYNGEE. The CDR3 runs to 16 residues. With 0 bases removed from V and 0 bases from J, the gap between germline ends came to 9 bases. CDR3 in amino acids: CASSVGGGANTGELFF. The DNA of the CDR3 is TGTGCCAGCAGCGTAGGTGGGGGCGCGAACACCGGGGAGCTGTTTTTT.

The table lists this clonotype with a few counts. The chain combines TRBV28 with TRBJ1-2; D call uncertain. The V end was cut by 5 bases, the J end by 4 bases, with 8 bases between. CDR3 length equals 12 residues. Looked up from germline, CDR1 is MDHEN and CDR2 is SYDVKM. The CDR3: CASSLRSYGYTF. CDR3 coding DNA: TGTGCCAGCAGTCTACGGAGCTATGGCTACACCTTC.